This T cell receptor (beta chain) was obtained from a study of regulatory T cells in long-lasting Graves disease. The TCR beta library used iRepertoire HTBI primers with Arm-PCR amplification of CDR3. TCRdb reprocessed the multiplex PCR reads via MiXCR and lists one record per CDR3 protein. The table shows around 400,000 distinct CDR3 sequences, with approximately 10% occurring only once. The time point: newly diagnosed GD, antithyroid drugs for less than 3 months. PBMC RNA was the source of the TCR library. A further study also used this sample, focusing on T cells in Graves' hyperthyroidism and ophthalmopathy.

The material was peripheral blood mononuclear cells (PBMCs), obtained at new diagnosis, from a patient treated with antithyroid drugs. This receptor was taken from a woman aged 18-29 years with Graves disease.

CDR3 sequence (DNA): TGTGCCAGTACCTCGAACGGGGGGAACACTGAAGCTTTCTTT. It is translated as CASTSNGGNTEAFF. This rearrangement joins TRBV19 to TRBJ1-1; D is possibly TRBD1 (5 bases). Germline lookup yields CDR1 LNHDA and CDR2 SQIVND (reference sequence). The ends were cut back, 7 bases at V and 1 base at J, with 13 bases in the middle. The CDR3 spans 14 residues.